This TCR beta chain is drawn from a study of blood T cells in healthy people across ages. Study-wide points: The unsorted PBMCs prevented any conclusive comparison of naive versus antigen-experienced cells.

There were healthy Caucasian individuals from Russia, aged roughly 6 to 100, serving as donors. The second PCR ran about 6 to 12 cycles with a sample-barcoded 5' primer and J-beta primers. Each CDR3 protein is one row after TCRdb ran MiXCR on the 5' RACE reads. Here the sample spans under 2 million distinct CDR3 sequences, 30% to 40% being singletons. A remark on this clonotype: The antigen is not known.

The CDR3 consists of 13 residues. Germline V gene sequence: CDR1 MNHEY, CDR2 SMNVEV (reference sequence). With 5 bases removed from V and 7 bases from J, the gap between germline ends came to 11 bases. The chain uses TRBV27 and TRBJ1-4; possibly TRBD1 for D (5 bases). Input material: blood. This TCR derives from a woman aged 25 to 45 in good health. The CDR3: CASSPGVGEKLFF. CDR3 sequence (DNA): TGTGCCAGCAGTCCGGGGGTGGGTGAAAAACTGTTTTTT.